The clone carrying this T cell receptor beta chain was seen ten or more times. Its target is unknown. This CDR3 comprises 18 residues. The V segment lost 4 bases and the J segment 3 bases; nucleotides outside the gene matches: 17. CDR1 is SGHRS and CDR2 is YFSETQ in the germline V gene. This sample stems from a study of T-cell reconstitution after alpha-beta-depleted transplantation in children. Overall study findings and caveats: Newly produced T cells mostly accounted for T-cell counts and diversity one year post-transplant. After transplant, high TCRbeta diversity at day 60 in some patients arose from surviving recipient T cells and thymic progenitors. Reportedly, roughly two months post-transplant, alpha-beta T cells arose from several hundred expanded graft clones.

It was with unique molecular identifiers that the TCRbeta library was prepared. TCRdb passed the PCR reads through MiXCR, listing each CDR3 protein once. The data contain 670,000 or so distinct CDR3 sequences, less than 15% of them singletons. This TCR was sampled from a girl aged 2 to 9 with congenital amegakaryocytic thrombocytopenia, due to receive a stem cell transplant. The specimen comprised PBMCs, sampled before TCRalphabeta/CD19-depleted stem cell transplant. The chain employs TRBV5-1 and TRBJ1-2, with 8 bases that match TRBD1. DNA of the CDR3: TGCGCCAGCAGCCCGGGCTTGGACAGGGCGGAGGTGGACTATGGCTACACCTTC. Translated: CASSPGLDRAEVDYGYTF.